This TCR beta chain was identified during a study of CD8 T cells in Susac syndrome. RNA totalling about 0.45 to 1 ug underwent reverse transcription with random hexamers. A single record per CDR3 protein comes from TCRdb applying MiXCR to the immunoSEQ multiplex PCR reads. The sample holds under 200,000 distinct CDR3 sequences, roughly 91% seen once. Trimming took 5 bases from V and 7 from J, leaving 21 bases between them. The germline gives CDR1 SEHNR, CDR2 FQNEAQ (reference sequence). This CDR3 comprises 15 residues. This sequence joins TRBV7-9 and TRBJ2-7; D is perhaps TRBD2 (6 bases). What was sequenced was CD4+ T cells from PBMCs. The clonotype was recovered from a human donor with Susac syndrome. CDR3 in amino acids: CASSTRPLAQWEQYF. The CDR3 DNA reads TGTGCCAGCAGCACTAGGCCCCTAGCGCAATGGGAGCAGTACTTC.